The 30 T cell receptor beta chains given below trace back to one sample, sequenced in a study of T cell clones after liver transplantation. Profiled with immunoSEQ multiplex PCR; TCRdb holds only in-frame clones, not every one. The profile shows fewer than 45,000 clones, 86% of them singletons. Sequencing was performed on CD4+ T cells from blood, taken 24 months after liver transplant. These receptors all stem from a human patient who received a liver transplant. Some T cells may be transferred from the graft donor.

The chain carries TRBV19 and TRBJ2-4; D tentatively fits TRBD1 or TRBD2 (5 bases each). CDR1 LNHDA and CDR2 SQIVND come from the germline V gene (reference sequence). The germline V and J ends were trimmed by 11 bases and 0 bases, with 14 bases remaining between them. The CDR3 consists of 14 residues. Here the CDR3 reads CAPRGGQAKNIQYF. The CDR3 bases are TGTGCCCCTCGTGGGGGTCAAGCCAAAAACATTCAGTACTTC. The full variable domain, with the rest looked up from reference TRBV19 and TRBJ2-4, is DGGITQSPKYLFRKEGQNVTLSCEQNLNHDAMYWYRQDPGQGLRLIYYSQIVNDFQKGDIAEGYSVSREKKESFPLTVTSAQKNPTAFYLCAPRGGQAKNIQYFGAGTRLSVL.

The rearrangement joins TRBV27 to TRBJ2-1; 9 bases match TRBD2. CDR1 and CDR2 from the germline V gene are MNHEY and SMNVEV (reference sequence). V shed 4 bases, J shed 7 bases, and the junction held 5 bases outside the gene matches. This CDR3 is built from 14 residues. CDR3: CASSSLLAGNEQFF. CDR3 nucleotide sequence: TGTGCCAGCAGTTCCTTGCTAGCGGGAAATGAGCAGTTCTTC.

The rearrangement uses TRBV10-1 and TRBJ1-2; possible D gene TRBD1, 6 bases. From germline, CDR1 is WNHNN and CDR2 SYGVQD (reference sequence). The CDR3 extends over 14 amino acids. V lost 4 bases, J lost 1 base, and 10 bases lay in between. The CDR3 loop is CASSGRGFNYGYTF. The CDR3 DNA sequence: TGCGCCAGCAGTGGCAGGGGATTTAACTATGGCTACACCTTC.

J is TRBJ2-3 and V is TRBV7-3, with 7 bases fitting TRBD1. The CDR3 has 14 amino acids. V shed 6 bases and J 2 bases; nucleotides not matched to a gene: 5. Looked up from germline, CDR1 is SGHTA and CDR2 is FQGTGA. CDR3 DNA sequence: TGTGCCAGCAGTAGACAGGGACACACAGATACGCAGTATTTT. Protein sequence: CASSRQGHTDTQYF.

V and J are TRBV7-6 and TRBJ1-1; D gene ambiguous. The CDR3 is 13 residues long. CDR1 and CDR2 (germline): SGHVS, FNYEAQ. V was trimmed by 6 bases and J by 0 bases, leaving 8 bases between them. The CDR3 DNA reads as TGTGCCAGCAGTGCAGACCTGAACACTGAAGCTTTCTTT. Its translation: CASSADLNTEAFF.

As DNA, the CDR3 is TGTGCCAGCAGCTCGACTCAGGGGAAGAACACTGAAGCTTTCTTT. Protein product: CASSSTQGKNTEAFF. The V and J genes are TRBV11-2 and TRBJ1-1; D is perhaps TRBD1 (6 bases). CDR1 and CDR2 (germline): SGHAT, FQNNGV. Trimming stripped 4 bases from V and 1 base from J, with 13 bases between. This CDR3 is built from 15 residues.

The CDR3 sequence: CASSVADLNTDTQYF. Here the CDR3 DNA reads TGTGCCAGCAGCGTAGCGGACCTCAACACAGATACGCAGTATTTT. This chain joins TRBV9 and TRBJ2-3; D is undetermined. The germline V and J ends were trimmed by 0 bases and 2 bases, with 10 bases remaining between them. The CDR3 has 15 amino acids. From germline, CDR1 is SGDLS and CDR2 YYNGEE.

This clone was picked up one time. The CDR3 is CASSSGQGTSGYTF. The CDR3 coding sequence is TGTGCCAGCAGCTCCGGACAGGGTACATCTGGCTACACCTTC. The rearrangement joins TRBV7-2 to TRBJ1-2; 8 nucleotides match TRBD1. Germline-derived CDR1 and CDR2 are SGHTA and FQGNSA. This CDR3 region has 14 residues. With 4 bases clipped from V and 7 bases from J, the junction kept 8 bases outside the gene matches.

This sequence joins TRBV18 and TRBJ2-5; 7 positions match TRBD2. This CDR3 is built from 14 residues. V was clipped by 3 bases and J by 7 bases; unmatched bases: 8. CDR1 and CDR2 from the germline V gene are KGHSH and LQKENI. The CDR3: CASSPSQGGATQYF. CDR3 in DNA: TGTGCCAGCTCACCTAGCCAGGGAGGGGCGACCCAGTACTTC.

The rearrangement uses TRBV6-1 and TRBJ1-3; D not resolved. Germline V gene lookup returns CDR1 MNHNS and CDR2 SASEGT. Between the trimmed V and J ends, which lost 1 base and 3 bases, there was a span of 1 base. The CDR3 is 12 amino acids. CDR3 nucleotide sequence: TGTGCCAGCAGTGAAGTTGGAAACACCATATATTTT. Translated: CASSEVGNTIYF.

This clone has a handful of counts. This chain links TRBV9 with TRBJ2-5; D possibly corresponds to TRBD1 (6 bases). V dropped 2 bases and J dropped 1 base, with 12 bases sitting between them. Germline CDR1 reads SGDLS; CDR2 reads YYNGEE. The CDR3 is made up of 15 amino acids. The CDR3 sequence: CASSVAWGPQETQYF. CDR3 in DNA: TGTGCCAGCAGCGTGGCCTGGGGGCCCCAAGAGACCCAGTACTTC.

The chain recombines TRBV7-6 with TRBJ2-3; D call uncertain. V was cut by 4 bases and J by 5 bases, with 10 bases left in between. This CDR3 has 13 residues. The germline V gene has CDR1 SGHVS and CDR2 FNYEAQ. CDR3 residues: CASSSNRGDTQYF. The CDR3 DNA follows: TGTGCCAGCAGCTCCAACAGAGGAGATACGCAGTATTTT.

The DNA for the CDR3 is TGTGCCAGCCGACGGGGGCCGAGGTCAGATACGCAGTATTTT. Residues: CASRRGPRSDTQYF. This chain uses TRBV27 with TRBJ2-3, with D possibly called TRBD1 or TRBD2 (6 bases each). The CDR3 consists of 14 residues. Germline loops: CDR1 MNHEY, CDR2 SMNVEV (reference sequence). V was shortened by 8 bases and J by 4 bases, with 16 bases between the two germline ends.

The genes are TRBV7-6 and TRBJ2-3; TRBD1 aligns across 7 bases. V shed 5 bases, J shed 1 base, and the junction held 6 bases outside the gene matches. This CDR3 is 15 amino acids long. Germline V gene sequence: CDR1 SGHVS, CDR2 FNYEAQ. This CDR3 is CASSDRVSGTDTQYF. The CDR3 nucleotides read TGTGCCAGCAGCGACAGGGTATCGGGCACAGATACGCAGTATTTT.

DNA of the CDR3: TGTGCCAGCATTCCCGGGGGGCAAAGCAATCAGCCCCAGCATTTT. Protein sequence: CASIPGGQSNQPQHF. The rearrangement links TRBV19 to TRBJ1-5; D possibly corresponds to TRBD1 (6 bases). This CDR3 comprises 15 residues. Germline CDR1 is LNHDA and CDR2 is SQIVND (reference sequence). Trimming removed 9 bases at V and 1 base at J, with 16 bases between.

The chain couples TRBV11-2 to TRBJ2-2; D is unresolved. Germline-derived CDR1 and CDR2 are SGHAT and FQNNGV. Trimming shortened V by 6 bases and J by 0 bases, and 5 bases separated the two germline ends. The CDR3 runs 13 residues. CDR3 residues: CASSPSNTGELFF. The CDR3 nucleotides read TGTGCCAGCAGTCCCTCGAACACCGGGGAGCTGTTTTTT.

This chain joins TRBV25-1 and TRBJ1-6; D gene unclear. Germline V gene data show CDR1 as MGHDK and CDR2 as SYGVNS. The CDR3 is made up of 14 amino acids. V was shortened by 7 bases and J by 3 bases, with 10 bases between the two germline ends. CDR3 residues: CASKTTGYNSPLHF. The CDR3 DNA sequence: TGTGCCAGCAAGACCACTGGCTATAATTCACCCCTCCACTTT.

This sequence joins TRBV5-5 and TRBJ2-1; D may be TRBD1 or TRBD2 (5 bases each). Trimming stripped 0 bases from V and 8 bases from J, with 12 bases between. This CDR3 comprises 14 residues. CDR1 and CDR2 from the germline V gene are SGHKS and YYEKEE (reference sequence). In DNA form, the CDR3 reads TGTGCCAGCAGCTTGGGAGGGACCGATGATGAGCAGTTCTTC. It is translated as CASSLGGTDDEQFF.

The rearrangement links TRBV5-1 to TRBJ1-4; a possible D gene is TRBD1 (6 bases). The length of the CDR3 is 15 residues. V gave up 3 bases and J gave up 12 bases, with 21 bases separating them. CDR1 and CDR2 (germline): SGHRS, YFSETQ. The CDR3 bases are TGCGCCAGCAGCTCCGATGGGGGGCGCCTGACAGAACTGTTTTTT. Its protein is CASSSDGGRLTELFF.

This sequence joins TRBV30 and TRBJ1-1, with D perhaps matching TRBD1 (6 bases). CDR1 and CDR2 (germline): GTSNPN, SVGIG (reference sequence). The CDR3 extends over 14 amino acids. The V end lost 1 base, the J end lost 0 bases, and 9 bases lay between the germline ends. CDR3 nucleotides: TGTGCCTGGAGTGGACAGGCGGTGAACACTGAAGCTTTCTTT. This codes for CAWSGQAVNTEAFF.

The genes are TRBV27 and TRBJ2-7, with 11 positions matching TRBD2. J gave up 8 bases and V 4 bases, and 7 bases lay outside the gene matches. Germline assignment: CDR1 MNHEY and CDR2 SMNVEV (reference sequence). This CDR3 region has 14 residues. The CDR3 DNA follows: TGTGCCAGCAGTTCACTAGCGGGAGCGGCAAAGCAGTACTTC. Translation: CASSSLAGAAKQYF.

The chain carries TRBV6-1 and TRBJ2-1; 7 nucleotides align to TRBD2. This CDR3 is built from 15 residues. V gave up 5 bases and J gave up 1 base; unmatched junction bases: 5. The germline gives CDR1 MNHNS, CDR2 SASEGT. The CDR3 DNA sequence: TGTGCCAGCAGTCGGGACTACAGTTCCTACAATGAGCAGTTCTTC. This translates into CASSRDYSSYNEQFF.

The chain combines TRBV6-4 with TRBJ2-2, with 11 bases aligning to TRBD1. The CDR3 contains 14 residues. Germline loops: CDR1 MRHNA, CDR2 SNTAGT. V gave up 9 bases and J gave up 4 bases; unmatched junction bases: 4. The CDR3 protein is CASRDRGSTGELFF. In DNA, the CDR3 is TGTGCCAGTCGGGACAGGGGGTCCACCGGGGAGCTGTTTTTT.

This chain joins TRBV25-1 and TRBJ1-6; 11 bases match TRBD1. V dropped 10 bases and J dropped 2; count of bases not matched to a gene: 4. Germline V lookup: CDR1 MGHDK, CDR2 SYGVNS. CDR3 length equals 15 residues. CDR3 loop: CATRDRGTYNSPLHF. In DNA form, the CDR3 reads TGTGCCACCCGGGACAGGGGGACCTATAATTCACCCCTCCACTTT.

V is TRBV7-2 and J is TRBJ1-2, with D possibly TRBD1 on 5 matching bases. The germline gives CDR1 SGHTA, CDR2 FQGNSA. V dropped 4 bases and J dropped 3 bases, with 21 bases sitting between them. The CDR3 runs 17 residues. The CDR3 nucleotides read TGTGCCAGCAGCTCAGGGACTTGGGTAGGGAACGACTATGGCTACACCTTC. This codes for CASSSGTWVGNDYGYTF.

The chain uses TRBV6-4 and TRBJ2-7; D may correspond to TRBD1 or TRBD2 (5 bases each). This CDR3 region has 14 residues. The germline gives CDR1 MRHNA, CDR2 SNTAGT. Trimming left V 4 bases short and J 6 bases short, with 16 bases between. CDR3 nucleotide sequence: TGTGCCAGCAGTGCAAGGATGGGGGTCCCCGAGCAGTACTTC. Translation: CASSARMGVPEQYF.

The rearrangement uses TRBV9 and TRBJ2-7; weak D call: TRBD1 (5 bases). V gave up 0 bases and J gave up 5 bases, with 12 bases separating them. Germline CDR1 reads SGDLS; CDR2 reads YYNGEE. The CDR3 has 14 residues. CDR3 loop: CASSVARVGHEQYF. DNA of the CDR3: TGTGCCAGCAGCGTAGCCAGGGTGGGTCACGAGCAGTACTTC.

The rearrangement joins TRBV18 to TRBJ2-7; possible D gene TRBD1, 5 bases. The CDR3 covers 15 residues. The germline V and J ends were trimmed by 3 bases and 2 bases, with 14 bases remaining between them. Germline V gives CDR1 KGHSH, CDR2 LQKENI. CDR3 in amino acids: CASSPSRGRTYEQYF. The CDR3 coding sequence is TGTGCCAGCTCACCCAGTAGGGGTCGGACCTACGAGCAGTACTTC.

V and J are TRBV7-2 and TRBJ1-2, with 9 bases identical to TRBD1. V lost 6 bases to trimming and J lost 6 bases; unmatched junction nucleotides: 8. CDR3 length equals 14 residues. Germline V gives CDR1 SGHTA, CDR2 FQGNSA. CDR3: CASSPGDRVDGYTF. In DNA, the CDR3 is TGTGCCAGCAGTCCCGGGGACAGGGTTGATGGCTACACCTTC.

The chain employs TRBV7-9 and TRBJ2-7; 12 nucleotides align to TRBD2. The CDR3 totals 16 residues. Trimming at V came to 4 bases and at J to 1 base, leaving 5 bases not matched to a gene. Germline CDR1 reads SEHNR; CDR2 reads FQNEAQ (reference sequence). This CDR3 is CASSSLAGGLSYEQYF. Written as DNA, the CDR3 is TGTGCCAGCAGCTCCCTAGCGGGAGGGTTGTCCTACGAGCAGTACTTC.